These 27 T cell receptor beta chains share one sample of origin, sequenced in a study of cytomegalovirus exposure and HLA in healthy donors. The study ran its PCR with 60 Vbeta and 13 Jbeta primers. Using immunoSEQ multiplex PCR, the repertoire was profiled, and TCRdb retains in-frame clones only, with some absent. The sample comprises roughly 200,000 clones, roughly 70% of which are singletons, and 2.9% rests with the top ten. Sequencing input: PBMCs. These receptors originate from a male donor in good health and CMV-seronegative.

The chain uses TRBV28 and TRBJ1-2; TRBD1 aligns across 7 bases. The CDR3 is 15 amino acids. Germline V CDR1 and CDR2: MDHEN, SYDVKM. The V gene end was trimmed by 6 bases and the J gene end by 4 bases; junction bases not matched to a gene: 11. The CDR3 nucleotides read TGTGCCAGCAGCCGACTCGGACAGGAAGCCTATGGCTACACCTTC. It is translated as CASSRLGQEAYGYTF.

The chain carries TRBV6-5 and TRBJ2-3; 7 bases line up with TRBD2. The CDR3 has 16 amino acids. The V gene end was trimmed by 4 bases and the J gene end by 0 bases; junction bases not matched to a gene: 7. CDR1 MNHEY and CDR2 SVGAGI come from the germline V gene. The CDR3 DNA is TGTGCCAGCAGTTTGTTGCCTAGCGGTAGCACAGATACGCAGTATTTT. This translates into CASSLLPSGSTDTQYF.

The rearrangement uses TRBV29-1 and TRBJ1-5; D unclear. This CDR3 comprises 12 residues. V gave up 4 bases and J gave up 7 bases, with 11 bases separating them. Looked up from germline, CDR1 is SQVTM and CDR2 is ANQGSEA. As DNA, the CDR3 is TGCAGCGTTGGGCAAGCCGGGCAGCCCCAGCATTTT. Residues: CSVGQAGQPQHF.

The chain is built from TRBV7-9 and TRBJ1-1; a possible D gene is TRBD1 (5 bases). The CDR3 is made up of 14 amino acids. The V end was cut by 1 base, the J end by 9 bases, with 15 bases between. Germline V gene lookup returns CDR1 SEHNR and CDR2 FQNEAQ (reference sequence). CDR3 sequence reads: CASSLEGSGGKAFF. In nucleotides, the CDR3 is TGTGCCAGCAGCTTAGAGGGATCCGGGGGTAAAGCTTTCTTT.

This clone was detected once. The CDR3 DNA sequence: TGTGCCTGGAGTGAAGGACAGGGGGCGTACAATGAGCAGTTCTTC. This sequence encodes CAWSEGQGAYNEQFF. The rearrangement links TRBV30 to TRBJ2-1; 11 nucleotides match TRBD1. CDR3 size: 15 residues. Germline loops: CDR1 GTSNPN, CDR2 SVGIG (reference sequence). V shed 1 base, J shed 4 bases, and the junction held 3 bases outside the gene matches.

The J gene is TRBJ2-1, the V gene TRBV2; TRBD2 matches 9 bases. V was clipped by 6 bases and J by 8 bases; unmatched bases: 14. Germline CDR1 reads SNHLY; CDR2 reads FYNNEI. The CDR3 is 16 residues long. The CDR3 is CASRPLSGGYADEQFF. CDR3 in DNA: TGTGCCAGCAGGCCCCTTAGCGGGGGATACGCAGATGAGCAGTTCTTC. The whole variable domain, remainder taken from reference TRBV2 and TRBJ2-1, is EPEVTQTPSHQVTQMGQEVILRCVPISNHLYFYWYRQILGQKVEFLVSFYNNEISEKSEIFDDQFSVERPDGSNFTLKIRSTKLEDSAMYFCASRPLSGGYADEQFFGPGTRLTVL.

The chain is built from TRBV6-1 and TRBJ1-3; 7 bases align to TRBD1. Trimming took 1 base from V and 9 from J; bases not matched to a gene: 6. Germline V gene lookup returns CDR1 MNHNS and CDR2 SASEGT. The CDR3 is 14 amino acids. In DNA form, the CDR3 reads TGTGCCAGCAGTGAAGGAGGGGGCAAAGGCACCATATATTTT. This translates into CASSEGGGKGTIYF.

The chain recombines TRBV5-1 with TRBJ2-5, with 7 bases that match TRBD2. CDR1 is SGHRS and CDR2 is YFSETQ in the germline V gene. The V gene end was trimmed by 1 base and the J gene end by 3 bases; junction bases not matched to a gene: 6. This CDR3 region has 15 residues. The CDR3 DNA sequence: TGCGCCAGCAGCTTGAGGCAGGGAGGGGAAGAGACCCAGTACTTC. It yields the protein CASSLRQGGEETQYF.

J is TRBJ1-2 and V is TRBV6-5; 7 positions match TRBD1. Trimming removed 4 bases from V and 7 bases from J; junction bases left unmatched: 12. The length of the CDR3 is 15 residues. Germline CDR1 is MNHEY and CDR2 is SVGAGI. The CDR3 sequence: CASSSLGPPGGGYTF. The DNA of the CDR3 is TGTGCCAGCAGTTCCCTGGGTCCACCAGGGGGTGGCTACACCTTC.

The chain uses TRBV13 and TRBJ2-3; 9 positions agree with TRBD1. The ends lost 5 bases at V and 2 bases at J; junction bases unmatched: 5. The CDR3 is 15 residues long. In germline, CDR1 is PRHDT, CDR2 FYEKMQ (reference sequence). The CDR3 region has the DNA TGTGCCAGCAGCACCGGACAGGGGTACACAGATACGCAGTATTTT. This encodes CASSTGQGYTDTQYF.

The chain is built from TRBV28 and TRBJ1-1; D is unresolved. CDR1 is MDHEN and CDR2 is SYDVKM in the germline V gene. The CDR3 totals 14 residues. V was shortened by 3 bases and J by 0 bases, with 8 bases between the two germline ends. The CDR3 reads CASSFEALNTEAFF. Written as DNA, the CDR3 is TGTGCCAGCAGTTTTGAGGCCCTGAACACTGAAGCTTTCTTT. The entire variable domain, with the rest obtained from reference TRBV28 and TRBJ1-1, is as follows: DVKVTQSSRYLVKRTGEKVFLECVQDMDHENMFWYRQDPGLGLRLIYFSYDVKMKEKGDIPEGYSVSREKKERFSLILESASTNQTSMYLCASSFEALNTEAFFGQGTRLTVV.

This clone was picked up a small number of times. This chain joins TRBV9 and TRBJ2-1; maybe TRBD1 (6 bases). The CDR3 runs to 16 residues. Deletions cut 1 base from V and 2 bases from J, with 13 bases between. Germline values: CDR1 SGDLS, CDR2 YYNGEE. The chain's CDR3 is CASSVRGTETYNEQFF. The CDR3 nucleotides are TGTGCCAGCAGCGTAAGGGGGACCGAGACCTACAATGAGCAGTTCTTC.

The chain couples TRBV2 to TRBJ2-4; TRBD2 matches at 8 bases. J was trimmed by 5 bases and V by 9 bases; bases with no gene match: 15. Germline CDR1 reads SNHLY; CDR2 reads FYNNEI. The CDR3 has 16 residues. The CDR3 reads CASRGGTDSVQNIQYF. The CDR3 DNA sequence: TGTGCCAGTCGGGGGGGGACTGACTCTGTCCAAAACATTCAGTACTTC.

The V gene is TRBV30, the J gene TRBJ2-1; 9 bases are a match to TRBD2. CDR1 is GTSNPN, CDR2 SVGIG, per germline (reference sequence). V was pared by 0 bases and J by 15 bases, with 9 bases of the junction left unmatched. This CDR3 comprises 13 residues. The CDR3 loop is CAWSVSSGTLGFF. As DNA, the CDR3 is TGTGCCTGGAGTGTATCTAGCGGGACTCTCGGGTTCTTC.

V gene TRBV6-6 combines with J gene TRBJ2-3; TRBD2 agrees at 8 bases. The trim removed 2 bases at V and 1 base at J, leaving 2 bases unmatched. Germline V gene lookup returns CDR1 MNHNY and CDR2 SVGAGI (reference sequence). The CDR3 is 15 residues long. The CDR3 loop is CASSYAAGGTDTQYF. The CDR3 nucleotides read TGTGCCAGCAGTTACGCAGCGGGGGGCACAGATACGCAGTATTTT.

The chain carries TRBV7-9 and TRBJ1-3; D not certain. Germline values: CDR1 SEHNR, CDR2 FQNEAQ (reference sequence). V was clipped by 4 bases and J by 0 bases, with 22 bases between them. The CDR3 spans 19 residues. The CDR3 DNA is TGTGCCAGCAGCTGCCTCCCGTTTCGGGGAACGAACTCTGGAAACACCATATATTTT. Translated: CASSCLPFRGTNSGNTIYF.

V is TRBV5-6 and J is TRBJ2-5, with 7 bases that match TRBD2. The J call may be in error: the DNA end matches TRBJ2-7 better. Germline CDR1 SGHDT, CDR2 YYEEEE. This CDR3 is 15 amino acids long. CDR3 sequence reads: CASSLAGGGGYEQYF. The CDR3 nucleotides read TGTGCCAGCAGCTTGGCGGGCGGGGGTGGGTACGAGCAGTACTTC.

Worth noting for this clone: This specimen includes other DNA sequences encoding the same CDR3. J is TRBJ1-2 and V is TRBV6-5, with D uncertain. Germline V lookup: CDR1 MNHEY, CDR2 SVGAGI. V lost 2 bases to trimming and J lost 4 bases, with 8 bases between them. The CDR3 runs 13 residues. The CDR3 nucleotides read TGTGCCAGCAGTTACGGGAGCCTCTATGGCTACACCTTC. It translates to CASSYGSLYGYTF.

This chain connects TRBV5-4 to TRBJ2-1; a possible D gene is TRBD1 (6 bases). The V gene's germline CDR1 is SGHNT and CDR2 YYREEE (reference sequence). V gave up 1 base and J gave up 0 bases, with 14 bases separating them. This CDR3 region has 17 residues. The CDR3 coding sequence is TGTGCCAGCAGCTTGAAGACAGGTGCTAGCTCCTACAATGAGCAGTTCTTC. It encodes CASSLKTGASSYNEQFF.

The J gene is TRBJ2-2, the V gene TRBV5-1, with D possibly being TRBD2 (5 bases). Trimming left V 4 bases short and J 2 bases short, with 15 bases between. The CDR3 sequence is 16 residues long. Germline lookup yields CDR1 SGHRS and CDR2 YFSETQ. CDR3 loop: CASSPRTSPNTGELFF. The CDR3 DNA sequence: TGCGCCAGCAGCCCTAGGACTTCTCCCAACACCGGGGAGCTGTTTTTT.

V gene TRBV30 combines with J gene TRBJ2-7; D is unresolved. Trimming cost V 5 bases and J 6 bases, with 17 bases left between them. The CDR3 contains 13 residues. Looked up from germline, CDR1 is GTSNPN and CDR2 is SVGIG (reference sequence). CDR3 residues: CAWGPGPYAEQYF. The CDR3 DNA is TGTGCCTGGGGTCCGGGTCCTTACGCCGAGCAGTACTTC.

This chain links TRBV6-5 with TRBJ2-7; D not certain. Trimming shortened V by 5 bases and J by 6 bases, and 8 bases separated the two germline ends. The CDR3 is 11 residues long. CDR1 MNHEY and CDR2 SVGAGI come from the germline V gene. CDR3 in amino acids: CASSTPREQYF. CDR3 nucleotides: TGTGCCAGCAGTACCCCGCGCGAGCAGTACTTC.

In this sample, this clone turned up a few times. The chain couples TRBV5-1 to TRBJ2-3; D is ambiguous. V was cut by 0 bases and J by 0 bases, with 5 bases left in between. This CDR3 region has 14 residues. Germline V gene lookup returns CDR1 SGHRS and CDR2 YFSETQ. CDR3 sequence reads: CASSLAFSTDTQYF. The CDR3, as DNA: TGCGCCAGCAGCTTGGCCTTTAGCACAGATACGCAGTATTTT.

The genes are TRBV5-6 and TRBJ2-5, with TRBD2 identical over 8 bases. Germline lookup yields CDR1 SGHDT and CDR2 YYEEEE. The ends lost 2 bases at V and 1 base at J; junction bases unmatched: 4. This CDR3 is built from 15 residues. The CDR3 here is CASSFPGGPQETQYF. In DNA, the CDR3 is TGTGCCAGCAGCTTCCCGGGGGGGCCCCAAGAGACCCAGTACTTC. Full variable domain (missing parts from reference TRBV5-6 and TRBJ2-5): DAGVTQSPTHLIKTRGQQVTLRCSPKSGHDTVSWYQQALGQGPQFIFQYYEEEERQRGNFPDRFSGHQFPNYSSELNVNALLLGDSALYLCASSFPGGPQETQYFGPGTRLLVL.

The CDR3 nucleotides are TGTGCCAGCAGATCTCAGGGGGGGAACACTGAAGCTTTCTTT. This sequence encodes CASRSQGGNTEAFF. V and J are TRBV6-4 and TRBJ1-1; 7 positions agree with TRBD1. This CDR3 comprises 14 residues. From germline, CDR1 is MRHNA and CDR2 SNTAGT. V shed 6 bases, J shed 1 base, and the junction held 5 bases outside the gene matches.

The chain combines TRBV7-2 with TRBJ1-5; no definite D call. The V end was cut by 3 bases, the J end by 7 bases, with 13 bases between. The CDR3 has 14 amino acids. CDR1 and CDR2 from the germline V gene are SGHTA and FQGNSA. The CDR3 bases are TGTGCCAGCAGCTTTTCGGCGCCGGAGCAGCCCCAGCATTTT. It translates to CASSFSAPEQPQHF.

The chain couples TRBV9 to TRBJ2-1, with 12 bases lining up with TRBD2. V shed 3 bases and J 8 bases; nucleotides not matched to a gene: 12. The CDR3 is 17 amino acids. Germline values: CDR1 SGDLS, CDR2 YYNGEE. In nucleotides, the CDR3 is TGTGCCAGCAGCGCCCCGCCTGGGCTAGCGGGGGGGGATGAGCAGTTCTTC. It translates to CASSAPPGLAGGDEQFF.